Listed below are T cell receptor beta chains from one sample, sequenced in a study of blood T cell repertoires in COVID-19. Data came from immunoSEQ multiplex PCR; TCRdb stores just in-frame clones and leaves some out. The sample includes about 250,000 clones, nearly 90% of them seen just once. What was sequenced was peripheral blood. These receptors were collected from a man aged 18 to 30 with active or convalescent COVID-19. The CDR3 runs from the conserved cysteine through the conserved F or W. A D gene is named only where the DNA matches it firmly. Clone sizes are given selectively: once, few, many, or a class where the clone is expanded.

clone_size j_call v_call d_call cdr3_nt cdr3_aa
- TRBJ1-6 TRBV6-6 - TGTGCCAGCACCAAACGGGAGGGCGGGAATTCACCCCTCCACTTT CASTKREGGNSPLHF
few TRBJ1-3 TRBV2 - TGTGCCAGCACTCGAAGGTCGGGGGTCTCTGGAAACACCATATATTTT CASTRRSGVSGNTIYF
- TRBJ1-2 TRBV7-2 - TGTGCCAGCAGCCCCCAGCTAGTCTATGGCTACACCTTC CASSPQLVYGYTF
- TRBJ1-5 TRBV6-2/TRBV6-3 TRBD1 TGTGCCAGCAGTCTCCCGACAGGGGGCGAGGACCAGCCCCAGCATTTT CASSLPTGGEDQPQHF
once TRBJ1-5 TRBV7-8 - TGTGCCAGCAGCTTAGATACAGGTGGGAATCAGCCCCAGCATTTT CASSLDTGGNQPQHF
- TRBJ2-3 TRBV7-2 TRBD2 TGTGCCAGCAGCCCCCGGGGTAGCGGGGGGCGGGATACGCAGTATTTT CASSPRGSGGRDTQYF
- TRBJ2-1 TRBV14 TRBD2 TGTGCCAGCAGTGCAAGACTAGCGGGGAATGAGCAGTTCTTC CASSARLAGNEQFF
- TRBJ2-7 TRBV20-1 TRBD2 TGCAGTGCTAGTCCCCTAGCGGGGGGGCGGGAAGAGCAGTACTTC CSASPLAGGREEQYF
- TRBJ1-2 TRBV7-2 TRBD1 TGTGCCAGCAGCTTAGCGAGTGGACAGGGAGGCTATGGCTACACCTTC CASSLASGQGGYGYTF
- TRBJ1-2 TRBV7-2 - TGTGCCAGCAGCCGACAGACCATCAGCGGCTACACCTTC CASSRQTISGYTF
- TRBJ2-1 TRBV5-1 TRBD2 TGCGCCAGCAGCCCTGGCGGGAGGCTGAATGAGCAGTTCTTC CASSPGGRLNEQFF
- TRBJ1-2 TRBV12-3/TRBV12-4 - TGTGCCAGCAGTTTCAATAACTATGGCTACACCTTC CASSFNNYGYTF
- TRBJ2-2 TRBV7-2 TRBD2 TGTGCCAGCAGCTTCGGACTAGCGGGCGGGGAGCTGTTTTTT CASSFGLAGGELFF
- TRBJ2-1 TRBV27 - TGTGCCAGCAGTTTATCGGCACCGCGGAATGAGCAGTTCTTC CASSLSAPRNEQFF